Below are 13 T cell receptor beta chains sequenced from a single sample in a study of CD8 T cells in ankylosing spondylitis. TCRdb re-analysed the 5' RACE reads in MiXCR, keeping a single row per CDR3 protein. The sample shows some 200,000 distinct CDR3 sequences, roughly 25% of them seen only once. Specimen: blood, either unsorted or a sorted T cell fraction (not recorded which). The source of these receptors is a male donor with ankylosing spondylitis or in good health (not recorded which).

The CDR3 DNA sequence: TGCAGCGTTGTATCTAGCGGGAGTACAGATACGCAGTATTTT. Protein sequence: CSVVSSGSTDTQYF. The chain combines TRBV29-1 with TRBJ2-3, with 10 bases fitting TRBD2. Looked up from germline, CDR1 is SQVTM and CDR2 is ANQGSEA. With V trimmed by 4 bases and J by 3 bases, 4 bases remained unmatched. CDR3 length: 14 amino acids.

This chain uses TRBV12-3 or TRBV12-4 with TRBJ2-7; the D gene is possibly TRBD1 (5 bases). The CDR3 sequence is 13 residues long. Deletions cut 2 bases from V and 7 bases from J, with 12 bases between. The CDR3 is CASSLPPGNEQYF. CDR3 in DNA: TGTGCCAGCAGTTTACCCCCAGGGAATGAGCAGTACTTC.

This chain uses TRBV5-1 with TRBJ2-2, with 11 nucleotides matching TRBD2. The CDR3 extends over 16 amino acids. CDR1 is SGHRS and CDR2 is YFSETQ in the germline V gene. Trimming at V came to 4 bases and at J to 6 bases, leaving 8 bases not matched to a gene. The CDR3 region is CASSGSGRAFSGELFF. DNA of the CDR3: TGCGCCAGCAGCGGTAGCGGGAGGGCCTTCTCCGGGGAGCTGTTTTTT.

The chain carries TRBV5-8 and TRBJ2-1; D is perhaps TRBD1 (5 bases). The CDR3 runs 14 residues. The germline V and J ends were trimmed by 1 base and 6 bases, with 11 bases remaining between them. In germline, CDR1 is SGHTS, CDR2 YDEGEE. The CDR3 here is CASSLFQGSNEQFF. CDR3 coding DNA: TGTGCCAGCAGCTTGTTTCAGGGTTCCAATGAGCAGTTCTTC.

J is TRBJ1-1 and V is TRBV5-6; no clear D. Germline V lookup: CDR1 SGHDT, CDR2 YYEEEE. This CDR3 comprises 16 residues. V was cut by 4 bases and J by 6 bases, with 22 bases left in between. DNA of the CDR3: TGTGCCAGCAGCCCCGTCCGGGCCAACCTGGGCGCTGAAGCTTTCTTT. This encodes CASSPVRANLGAEAFF. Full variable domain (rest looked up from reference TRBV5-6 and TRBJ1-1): DAGVTQSPTHLIKTRGQQVTLRCSPKSGHDTVSWYQQALGQGPQFIFQYYEEEERQRGNFPDRFSGHQFPNYSSELNVNALLLGDSALYLCASSPVRANLGAEAFFGQGTRLTVV.

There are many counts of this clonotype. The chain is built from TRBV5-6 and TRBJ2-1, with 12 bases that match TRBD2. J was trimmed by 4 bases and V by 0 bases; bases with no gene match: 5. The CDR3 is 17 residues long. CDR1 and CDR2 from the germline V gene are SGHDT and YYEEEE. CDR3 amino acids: CASSLGPTSGGYNEQFF. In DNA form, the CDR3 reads TGTGCCAGCAGCTTGGGACCGACTAGCGGGGGTTACAATGAGCAGTTCTTC.

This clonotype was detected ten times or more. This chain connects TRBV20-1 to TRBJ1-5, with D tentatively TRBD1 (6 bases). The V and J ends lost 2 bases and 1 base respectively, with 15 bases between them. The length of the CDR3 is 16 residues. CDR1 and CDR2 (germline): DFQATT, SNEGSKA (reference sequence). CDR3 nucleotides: TGCAGTGCTAGACCCACAGGGAAAATGAGCAATCAGCCCCAGCATTTT. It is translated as CSARPTGKMSNQPQHF.

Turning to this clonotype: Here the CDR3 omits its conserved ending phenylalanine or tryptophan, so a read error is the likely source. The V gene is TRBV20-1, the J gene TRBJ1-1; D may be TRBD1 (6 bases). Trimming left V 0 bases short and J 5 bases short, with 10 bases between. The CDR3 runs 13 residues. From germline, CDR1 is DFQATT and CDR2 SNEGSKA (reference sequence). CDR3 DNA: TGCAGTGCTAGAGACGGGGGCGAGACTGAAGCTTTCCTT. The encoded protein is CSARDGGETEAFL.

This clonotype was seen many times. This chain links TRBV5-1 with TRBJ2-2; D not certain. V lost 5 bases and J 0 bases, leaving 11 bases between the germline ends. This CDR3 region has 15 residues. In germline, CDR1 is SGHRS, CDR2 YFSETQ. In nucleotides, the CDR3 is TGCGCCAGCAGGGGTTCGGGTTCGAACACCGGGGAGCTGTTTTTT. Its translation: CASRGSGSNTGELFF.

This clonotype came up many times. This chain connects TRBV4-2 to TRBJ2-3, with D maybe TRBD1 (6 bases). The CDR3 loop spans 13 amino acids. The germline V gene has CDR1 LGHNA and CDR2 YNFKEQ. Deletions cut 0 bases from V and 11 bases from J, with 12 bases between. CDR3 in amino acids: CASSQEWWDKQYF. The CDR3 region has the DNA TGTGCCAGCAGCCAAGAATGGTGGGACAAGCAGTATTTT.

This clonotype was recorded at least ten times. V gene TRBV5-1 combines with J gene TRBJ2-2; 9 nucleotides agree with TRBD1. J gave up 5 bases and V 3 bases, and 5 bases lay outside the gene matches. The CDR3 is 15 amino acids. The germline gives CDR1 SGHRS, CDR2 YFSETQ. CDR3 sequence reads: CASSYQQGATGELFF. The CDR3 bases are TGCGCCAGCAGCTATCAACAGGGGGCAACCGGGGAGCTGTTTTTT. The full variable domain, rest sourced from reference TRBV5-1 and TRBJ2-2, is KAGVTQTPRYLIKTRGQQVTLSCSPISGHRSVSWYQQTPGQGLQFLFEYFSETQRNKGNFPGRFSGRQFSNSRSEMNVSTLELGDSALYLCASSYQQGATGELFFGEGSRLTVL.

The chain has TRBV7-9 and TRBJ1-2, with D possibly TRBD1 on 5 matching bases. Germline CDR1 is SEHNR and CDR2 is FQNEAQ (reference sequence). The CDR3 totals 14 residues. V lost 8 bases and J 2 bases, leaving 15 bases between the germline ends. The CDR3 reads CASSPGRINYGYTF. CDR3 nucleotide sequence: TGTGCCAGCTCCCCGGGACGGATAAACTATGGCTACACCTTC. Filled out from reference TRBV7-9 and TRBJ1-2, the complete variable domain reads DTGVSQNPRHKITKRGQNVTFRCDPISEHNRLYWYRQTLGQGPEFLTYFQNEAQLEKSRLLSDRFSAERPKGSFSTLEIQRTEQGDSAMYLCASSPGRINYGYTFGSGTRLTVV.

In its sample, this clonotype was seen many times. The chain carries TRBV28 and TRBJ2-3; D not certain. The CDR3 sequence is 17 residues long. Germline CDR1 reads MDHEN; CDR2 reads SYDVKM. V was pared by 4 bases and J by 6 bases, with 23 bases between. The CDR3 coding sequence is TGTGCCAGCAGTTCCCTTATTCCTTCCGGGCCCGGGGATACGCAGTATTTT. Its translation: CASSSLIPSGPGDTQYF.